This T cell receptor beta chain is from a study of sequential checkpoint blockade in melanoma. Study at large: Randomization was 1:1 between first-line nivolumab→ipilimumab and ipilimumab→nivolumab. Maintenance nivolumab came after either treatment sequence.

V dropped 2 bases and J dropped 12; count of bases not matched to a gene: 16. CDR3 size: 16 residues. Germline V CDR1 and CDR2: MNHEY, SMNVEV (reference sequence). Regarding treatment: randomized to nivolumab then ipilimumab (arm A) or the reverse (arm B). No patient had prior DNA-damaging chemotherapy. From thawed PBMCs, live CD3+CD8+ cells negative for CD19 and CD56 were sorted. Some clones are missing from TCRdb's copy, which holds only in-frame ones; the method was immunoSEQ multiplex PCR. Counted here are over 10,000 clones, roughly 80% occurring once; the ten biggest clones make up under 13%. This receptor was taken from a human donor with melanoma. The chain carries TRBV27 and TRBJ2-1; TRBD2 aligns across 7 bases. This material consisted of CD8+ T cells sorted from blood (inferred from file names), taken from a patient given nivolumab and ipilimumab in sequence. CDR3 coding DNA: TGTGCCAGCAGTTTAGTCCCCCAGGGAGGGACTGGACGGCAGTTCTTC. It is translated as CASSLVPQGGTGRQFF.